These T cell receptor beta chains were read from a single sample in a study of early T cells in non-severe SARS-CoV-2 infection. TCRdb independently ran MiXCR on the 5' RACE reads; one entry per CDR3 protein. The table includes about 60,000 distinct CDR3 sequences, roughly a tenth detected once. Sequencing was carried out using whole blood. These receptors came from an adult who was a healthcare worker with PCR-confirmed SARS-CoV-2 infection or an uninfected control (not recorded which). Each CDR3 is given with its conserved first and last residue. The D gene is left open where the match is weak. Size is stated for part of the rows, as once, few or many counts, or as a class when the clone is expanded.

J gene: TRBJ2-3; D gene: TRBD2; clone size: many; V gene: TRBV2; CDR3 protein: CASSPWGTSGSTDTQYF; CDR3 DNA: TGTGCCAGCAGCCCCTGGGGGACTAGCGGAAGCACAGATACGCAGTATTTT
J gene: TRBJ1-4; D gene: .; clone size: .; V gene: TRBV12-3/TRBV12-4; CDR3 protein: CASSFRSQEKLFF; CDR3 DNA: TGTGCCAGCAGTTTCAGGTCCCAAGAAAAACTGTTTTTT
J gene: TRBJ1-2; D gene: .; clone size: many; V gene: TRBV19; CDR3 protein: CASSISRVRDYGYTF; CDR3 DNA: TGTGCCAGTAGTATAAGTAGGGTCCGAGACTATGGCTACACCTTC
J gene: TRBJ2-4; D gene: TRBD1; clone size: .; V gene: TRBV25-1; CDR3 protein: CASSPGQGFGKNIQYF; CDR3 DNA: TGTGCCAGCAGTCCTGGACAGGGCTTTGGCAAAAACATTCAGTACTTC
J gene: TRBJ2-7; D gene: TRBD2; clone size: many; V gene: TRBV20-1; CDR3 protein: CSASLADNYEQYF; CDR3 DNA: TGCAGTGCTAGCCTAGCGGATAACTACGAGCAGTACTTC
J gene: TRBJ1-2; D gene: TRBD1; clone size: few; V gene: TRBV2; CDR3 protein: CASSRQGGEYGYTF; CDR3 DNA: TGTGCCAGCAGCAGACAGGGAGGGGAATATGGCTACACCTTC
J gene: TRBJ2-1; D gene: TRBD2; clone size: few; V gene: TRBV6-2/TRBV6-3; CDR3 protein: CASSFYSSGRTYNEQFF; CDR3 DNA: TGTGCCAGCAGTTTTTATTCTAGCGGGAGGACCTACAATGAGCAGTTCTTC
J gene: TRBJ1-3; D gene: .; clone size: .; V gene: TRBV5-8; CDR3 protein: CASSHNRANRFSGNTIYF; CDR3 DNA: TGTGCCAGCAGCCACAATCGAGCAAACAGGTTCTCTGGAAACACCATATATTTT
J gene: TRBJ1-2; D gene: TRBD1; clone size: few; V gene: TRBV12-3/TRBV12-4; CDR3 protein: CASSLDRGLKGYTF; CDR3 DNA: TGTGCCAGCAGTTTAGACAGGGGATTGAAAGGCTACACCTTC
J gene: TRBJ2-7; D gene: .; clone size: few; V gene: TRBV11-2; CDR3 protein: CASSFTLSSYEQYF; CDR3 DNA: TGTGCCAGCAGCTTCACCCTAAGCTCCTACGAGCAGTACTTC
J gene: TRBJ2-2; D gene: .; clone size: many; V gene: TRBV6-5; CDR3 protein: CASSFKGRNTGELFF; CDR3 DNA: TGTGCCAGCAGTTTCAAGGGACGTAACACCGGGGAGCTGTTTTTT
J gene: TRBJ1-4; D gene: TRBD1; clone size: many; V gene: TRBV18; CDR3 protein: CASSSPGTGGEKLFF; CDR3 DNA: TGTGCCAGCTCATCTCCCGGGACAGGGGGTGAAAAACTGTTTTTT
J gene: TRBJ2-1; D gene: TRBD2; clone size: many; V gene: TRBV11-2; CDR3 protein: CASSPTSGRGNEQFF; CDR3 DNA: TGTGCCAGCAGCCCTACTAGCGGGAGGGGGAATGAGCAGTTCTTC
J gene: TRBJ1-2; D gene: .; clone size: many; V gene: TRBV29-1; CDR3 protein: CSAKSRGPSYGYTF; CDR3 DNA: TGCAGCGCGAAATCCCGGGGGCCCAGCTATGGCTACACCTTC
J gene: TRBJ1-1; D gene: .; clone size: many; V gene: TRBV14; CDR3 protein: CASSQDLDTEAFF; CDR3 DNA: TGTGCCAGCAGCCAGGATCTGGACACTGAAGCTTTCTTT
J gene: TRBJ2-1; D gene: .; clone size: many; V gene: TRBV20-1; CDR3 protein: CSARGDTLYFDEQFF; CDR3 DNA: TGCAGTGCTAGAGGTGACACTTTATATTTCGATGAGCAGTTCTTC
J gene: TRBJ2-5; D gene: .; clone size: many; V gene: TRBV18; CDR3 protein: CASLRSSQETQYF; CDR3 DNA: TGTGCCAGCTTGCGAAGCAGCCAAGAGACCCAGTACTTC
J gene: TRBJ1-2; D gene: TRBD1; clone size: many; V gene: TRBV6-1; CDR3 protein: CASNRPTLPGTGLGYGYTF; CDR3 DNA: TGTGCCAGCAACCGCCCTACCCTCCCCGGGACAGGGTTGGGCTATGGCTACACCTTC
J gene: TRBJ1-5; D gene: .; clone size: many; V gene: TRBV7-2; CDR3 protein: CASSPKSSGGMSNQPQHF; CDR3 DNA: TGTGCCAGCAGCCCGAAATCCTCCGGGGGGATGAGCAATCAGCCCCAGCATTTT
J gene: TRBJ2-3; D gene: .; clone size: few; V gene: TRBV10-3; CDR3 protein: CAISGWETDTQYF; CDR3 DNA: TGTGCCATCAGTGGCTGGGAAACAGATACGCAGTATTTT
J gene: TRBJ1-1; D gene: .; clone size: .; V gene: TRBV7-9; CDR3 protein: CASSLRPYAAFF; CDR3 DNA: TGTGCCAGCAGCTTACGACCCTATGCGGCTTTCTTT
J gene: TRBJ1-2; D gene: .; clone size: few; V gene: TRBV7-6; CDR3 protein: CASSLQGTPPYGYTF; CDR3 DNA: TGTGCCAGCAGCTTACAAGGGACACCACCCTATGGCTACACCTTC
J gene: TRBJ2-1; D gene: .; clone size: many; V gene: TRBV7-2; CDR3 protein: CASSLEGPGIGHEQFF; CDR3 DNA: TGTGCCAGCAGCTTAGAGGGACCCGGGATAGGGCATGAGCAGTTCTTC
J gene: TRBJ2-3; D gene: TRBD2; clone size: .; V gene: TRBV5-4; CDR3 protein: CASSILAETGDTQYF; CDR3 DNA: TGTGCCAGCAGCATACTAGCGGAGACGGGAGATACGCAGTATTTT
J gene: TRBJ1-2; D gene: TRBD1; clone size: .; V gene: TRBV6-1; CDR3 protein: CASSPGQVDYTF; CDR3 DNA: TGTGCCAGCAGTCCGGGACAGGTCGACTACACCTTC
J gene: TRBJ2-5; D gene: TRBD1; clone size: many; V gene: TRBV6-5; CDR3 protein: CASSLYPPFGTGKQETQYF; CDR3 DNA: TGTGCCAGCAGTCTATATCCCCCGTTTGGGACAGGGAAACAAGAGACCCAGTACTTC
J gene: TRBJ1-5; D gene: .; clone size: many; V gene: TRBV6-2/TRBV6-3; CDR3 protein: CASSSPGSRQPQHF; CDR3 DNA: TGTGCCAGCAGTTCCCCAGGGTCGCGGCAGCCCCAGCATTTT
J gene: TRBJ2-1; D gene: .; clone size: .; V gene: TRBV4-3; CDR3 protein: CASSQVWGAYNEQFF; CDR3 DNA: TGCGCCAGCAGCCAAGTCTGGGGGGCTTACAATGAGCAGTTCTTC
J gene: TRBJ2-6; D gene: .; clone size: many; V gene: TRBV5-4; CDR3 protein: CASSLDQGGPSGANVLTF; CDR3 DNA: TGTGCCAGCAGCTTAGATCAAGGGGGACCCTCTGGGGCCAACGTCCTGACTTTC
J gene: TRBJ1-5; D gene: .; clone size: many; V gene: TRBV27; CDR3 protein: CASSRVGPDPRWGTGNQPQHF; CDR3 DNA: TGTGCCAGCAGTAGAGTGGGGCCGGACCCTCGGTGGGGTACTGGCAATCAGCCCCAGCATTTT
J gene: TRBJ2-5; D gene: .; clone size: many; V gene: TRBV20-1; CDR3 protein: CSASLSSGEETQYF; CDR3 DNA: TGCAGTGCTAGTTTATCTTCGGGGGAAGAGACCCAGTACTTC
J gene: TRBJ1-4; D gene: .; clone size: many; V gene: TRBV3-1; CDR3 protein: CASSAQSANEKLFF; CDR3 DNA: TGTGCCAGCAGCGCCCAGTCGGCAAATGAAAAACTGTTTTTT
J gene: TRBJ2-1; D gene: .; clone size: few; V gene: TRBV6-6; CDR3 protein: CASSPGDNEQFF; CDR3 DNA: TGTGCCAGCAGCCCCGGAGACAATGAGCAGTTCTTC
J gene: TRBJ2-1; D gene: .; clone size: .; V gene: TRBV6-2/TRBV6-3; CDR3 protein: CASTRRARDEQFF; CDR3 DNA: TGTGCCAGCACCCGGAGGGCCAGGGATGAGCAGTTCTTC
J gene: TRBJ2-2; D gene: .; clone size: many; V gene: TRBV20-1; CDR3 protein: CSAKAGTNTGELFF; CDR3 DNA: TGCAGTGCGAAAGCGGGTACGAACACCGGGGAGCTGTTTTTT
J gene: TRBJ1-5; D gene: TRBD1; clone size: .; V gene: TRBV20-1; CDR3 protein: CSAAGGAEQPQHF; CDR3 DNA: TGCAGTGCAGCAGGGGGCGCAGAACAGCCCCAGCATTTT
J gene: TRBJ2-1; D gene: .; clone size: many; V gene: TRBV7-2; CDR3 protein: CASSPRWGRYNEQFF; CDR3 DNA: TGTGCCAGCAGCCCACGGTGGGGGCGCTACAATGAGCAGTTCTTC